This entry describes one T cell receptor (beta chain). Its antigen is still unknown. Autoimmunity was present in every CD3G-deficient patient, worse in two. Patients aged 2 to 39 years had fewer naive T cells. CD4+ T cells were divided by sorting: CD25-high CD127-low Tregs, CD25-low CD127-high conventional cells. The PCR used 52 TRBV and 13 TRBJ primers. Repertoires were generated with immunoSEQ multiplex PCR, while TCRdb's copy carries only in-frame clones and drops some. The sample lists around 16,000 clones; roughly 84% were seen once. The sample is drawn from a study of regulatory T cells. General observations from the study: In patients, unique TRB V-J pairs were restricted and V/J usage skewed, especially in Tregs. Hydrophobic residues at CDR3 positions 6 and 7 were enriched in conventional CD4+ T cells of CD3G-deficient patients.

CDR3 length: 14 residues. Trimming stripped 4 bases from V and 6 bases from J, with 16 bases between. Looked up from germline, CDR1 is MNHNS and CDR2 is SASEGT. The rearrangement joins TRBV6-1 to TRBJ2-7; D not certain. This TCR came from a person aged 30 to 39 with CD3G deficiency. The sample was conventional CD4+ T cells sorted from blood. The CDR3 reads CASSVRATSSEQYF. CDR3 coding DNA: TGTGCCAGCAGTGTCCGGGCCACTTCTTCCGAGCAGTACTTC.